These T cell receptor beta chains were read from a single sample in a study of neurological immune-mediated disorders. TCRdb re-called the 5' RACE reads with MiXCR, one entry per CDR3 protein. The sample records more than 30,000 distinct CDR3 sequences, approximately 4.3% being singletons. Sequenced: PBMCs. These receptors were taken from a man younger than 35 in good health. CDR3s include the opening cysteine and the closing phenylalanine or tryptophan. A D gene is named only where the DNA matches it firmly. Some rows have no size entry. The others give once, few or many, or a class for an expanded clone.

J | D | V | size | DNA | CDR3
TRBJ2-3 | NA | TRBV5-1 | many | TGCGCCAGCAGCTTTCCGTCTAGCGCGCAGTATTTT | CASSFPSSAQYF
TRBJ2-7 | TRBD2 | TRBV3-1 | many | TGTGCCAGCAGCCAACCCCTAGCGGGGGGCTCCTACGAGCAGTACTTC | CASSQPLAGGSYEQYF
TRBJ1-1 | NA | TRBV10-3 | NA | TGTGCCATCAGTGCCGGATGGGCCACTGAAGCTTTCTTT | CAISAGWATEAFF
TRBJ2-2 | NA | TRBV12-3/TRBV12-4 | many | TGTGCCAGCAGCCCTACACGAGGGCGCGGCACCGGGGAGCTGTTTTTT | CASSPTRGRGTGELFF
TRBJ2-3 | NA | TRBV29-1 | many | TGCAGCGCAAACTTTGGACAGACCGCCTCAGATACGCAGTATTTT | CSANFGQTASDTQYF
TRBJ1-1 | NA | TRBV24-1 | many | TGTGCCACCAGTGATTCCCCGGGGGAGGAAGCTTTCTTT | CATSDSPGEEAFF
TRBJ1-5 | NA | TRBV2 | many | TGTGCCAGCAGTGGAGAACAGCTTCAGCCCCAGCATTTT | CASSGEQLQPQHF
TRBJ1-6 | NA | TRBV7-9 | many | TGTGCCAGCAGCTCGACGGAGGGAACCCTCCACTTT | CASSSTEGTLHF
TRBJ2-7 | NA | TRBV20-1 | many | TGCAGTGCTAGAGAGAGCACCTACGAGCAGTACTTC | CSARESTYEQYF
TRBJ1-3 | NA | TRBV5-6 | many | TGTGCCAGCAGCTTGGGGATCTCTGGAAACACCATATATTTT | CASSLGISGNTIYF
TRBJ1-2 | NA | TRBV5-1 | many | TGCGCCAGCAGCTTGGCCATGGACTCCGGTGGCTACACCTTC | CASSLAMDSGGYTF
TRBJ1-1 | NA | TRBV6-1 | many | TGTGCCAGCAGGATGGGTCATAACACTGAAGCTTTCTTT | CASRMGHNTEAFF
TRBJ1-1 | NA | TRBV30 | many | TGTGCCTGGGAAGGAAGGGGGGCGAACACTGAAGCTTTCTTT | CAWEGRGANTEAFF
TRBJ1-5 | TRBD1 | TRBV18 | many | TGTGCCAGCTCATCCCGGGACAGTGCCGATAGCAATCAGCCCCAGCATTTT | CASSSRDSADSNQPQHF
TRBJ2-7 | NA | TRBV3-1 | many | TGTGCCAGCAGCCAAGCCATCCAGGGGCCCGAGCAGTACTTC | CASSQAIQGPEQYF
TRBJ2-7 | NA | TRBV7-2 | many | TGTGCCAGCAGCTTAGAGAGTTCCATAGCCTACGAGCAGTACTTC | CASSLESSIAYEQYF
TRBJ2-1 | TRBD2 | TRBV18 | many | TGTGCCAGCTCACCACCAAGCGGGGGCTCCTACAATGAGCAGTTCTTC | CASSPPSGGSYNEQFF
TRBJ2-7 | NA | TRBV6-5 | many | TGTGCCAGCAGTTTGTTCAGGGATCCCAACGAGCAGTACTTC | CASSLFRDPNEQYF
TRBJ1-2 | NA | TRBV19 | many | TGTGCCAGTAGTCCCGGGACGGTCTATGGCTACACCTTC | CASSPGTVYGYTF
TRBJ2-1 | NA | TRBV12-3/TRBV12-4 | many | TGTGCCAGCAGTTTATTCGGGGGTCTCGGCAATGAGCAGTTCTTC | CASSLFGGLGNEQFF
TRBJ2-7 | NA | TRBV6-5 | many | TGTGCCAGCAGTTACTCGATTTTAGGCGCCTACGAGCAGTACTTC | CASSYSILGAYEQYF
TRBJ1-1 | NA | TRBV15 | many | TGTGCCACCAGCAGAGATGCCCGGAACACTGAAGCTTTCTTT | CATSRDARNTEAFF
TRBJ2-3 | NA | TRBV7-3 | few | TGTGCCAGCAGCCCCGGGGGGCATCCTAGCACAGATACGCAGTATTTT | CASSPGGHPSTDTQYF
TRBJ2-2 | NA | TRBV20-1 | many | TGCAGTGCTCTTAGGGCCGCGAACACCGGGGAGCTGTTTTTT | CSALRAANTGELFF
TRBJ2-5 | TRBD2 | TRBV25-1 | many | TGTGCCAGCAGTGATCGGGGGGGGAAACAAGAGACCCAGTACTTC | CASSDRGGKQETQYF
TRBJ2-3 | NA | TRBV20-1 | many | TGCAGTGCTAGACCCCCGGACAGCACAGATACGCAGTATTTT | CSARPPDSTDTQYF